Below are 21 T cell receptor beta chains sequenced from a single sample in a study. Each CDR3 protein is one row after TCRdb ran MiXCR on the RT-PCR reads. The repertoire holds about 680,000 distinct CDR3 sequences, 13% to 15% seen once, with 3.6% in the top ten. The source material was memory CD4+ T cells from blood. Every receptor here comes from a female donor in good health, serving as a healthy control.

The V call is TRBV5-1, the J call TRBJ2-5; 9 bases line up with TRBD2. Germline values: CDR1 SGHRS, CDR2 YFSETQ. The CDR3 loop spans 13 amino acids. The junction had 3 bases not matched to a gene; V was cut back by 8 bases and J by 1 base. CDR3 in amino acids: CARQREVQETQYF. In DNA, the CDR3 is TGCGCCAGACAGCGGGAGGTCCAAGAGACCCAGTACTTC.

Only a few counts were recorded for this clonotype. The rearrangement uses TRBV7-2 and TRBJ1-3; D is ambiguous. CDR1 is SGHTA and CDR2 is FQGNSA in the germline V gene. V lost 5 bases and J lost 0, with 11 bases in between. The CDR3 runs to 15 residues. CDR3 amino acids: CASSGMLGSGNTIYF. The DNA of the CDR3 is TGTGCCAGCAGCGGAATGCTGGGCTCTGGAAACACCATATATTTT.

V gene TRBV11-2 combines with J gene TRBJ1-2; TRBD1 might be the D (5 bases). Germline CDR1 SGHAT, CDR2 FQNNGV. The V end lost 5 bases, the J end lost 3 bases, and 16 bases lay between the germline ends. The CDR3 extends over 15 amino acids. The CDR3, as DNA: TGTGCCAGCAGCCCCAGGGATTGGTTCGACTATGGCTACACCTTC. Residues: CASSPRDWFDYGYTF.

This clonotype has more than one count but fewer than ten. The V gene is TRBV12-3 or TRBV12-4, the J gene TRBJ1-3; D remains ambiguous. The V end was cut by 8 bases, the J end by 0 bases, with 8 bases between. This CDR3 region has 13 residues. CDR3 bases: TGTGCCAGCGGGCAGTCCTCTGGAAACACCATATATTTT. As protein: CASGQSSGNTIYF.

In its sample, this clonotype was seen many times. V and J are TRBV4-1 and TRBJ1-5, with a tentative D call TRBD1 (5 bases). The V gene lost 1 base and the J gene lost 1 base, with 14 bases spanning the gap. Germline V lookup: CDR1 MGHRA, CDR2 YSYEKL. This CDR3 has 17 amino acids. This chain's CDR3 is CASSQAPDSPSNQPQHF. CDR3 bases: TGCGCCAGCAGCCAAGCACCAGACAGCCCGAGCAATCAGCCCCAGCATTTT.

The sample holds many counts of this clonotype. This sequence joins TRBV7-9 and TRBJ2-6; no clear D gene. Trimming took off 4 bases at V and 0 bases at J, with 4 bases between the two ends. This CDR3 has 14 residues. Germline loops: CDR1 SEHNR, CDR2 FQNEAQ (reference sequence). In DNA, the CDR3 is TGTGCCAGCAGCTCGTTCTCTGGGGCCAACGTCCTGACTTTC. Translation: CASSSFSGANVLTF.

The genes are TRBV7-8 and TRBJ2-1, with D unclear. The CDR3 totals 14 residues. Germline V gene lookup returns CDR1 SGHVS and CDR2 FQNEAQ. The V gene lost 0 bases and the J gene lost 7 bases, with 10 bases spanning the gap. The CDR3 DNA sequence: TGTGCCAGCAGCTTAGCGCTAGTTCTGAATGAGCAGTTCTTC. As protein: CASSLALVLNEQFF.

This clonotype appeared a few times. The chain carries TRBV5-1 and TRBJ2-7; 7 nucleotides line up with TRBD2. Germline-derived CDR1 and CDR2 are SGHRS and YFSETQ. The CDR3 spans 14 residues. V lost 5 bases to trimming and J lost 4 bases; unmatched junction nucleotides: 9. This CDR3 is CASSLQTSKYEQYF. In DNA, the CDR3 is TGCGCCAGCAGTTTACAGACTAGCAAGTACGAGCAGTACTTC. Based on the CDR3 plus reference TRBV5-1 and TRBJ2-7, the full variable domain is KAGVTQTPRYLIKTRGQQVTLSCSPISGHRSVSWYQQTPGQGLQFLFEYFSETQRNKGNFPGRFSGRQFSNSRSEMNVSTLELGDSALYLCASSLQTSKYEQYFGPGTRLTVT.

This clonotype was detected many times. The chain couples TRBV5-6 to TRBJ2-7; 7 nucleotides align to TRBD1. CDR1 is SGHDT and CDR2 is YYEEEE in the germline V gene. The CDR3 is made up of 15 amino acids. After removal of 4 bases from V and 2 bases from J, the junction contained 9 bases not matched to a gene. The CDR3 coding sequence is TGTGCCAGCAGCCGTAGTCCGGGACAGACCTACGAGCAGTACTTC. It encodes CASSRSPGQTYEQYF. The complete variable domain, with remaining parts taken from reference TRBV5-6 and TRBJ2-7, reads DAGVTQSPTHLIKTRGQQVTLRCSPKSGHDTVSWYQQALGQGPQFIFQYYEEEERQRGNFPDRFSGHQFPNYSSELNVNALLLGDSALYLCASSRSPGQTYEQYFGPGTRLTVT.

This clonotype has just a few counts. The chain is built from TRBV24-1 and TRBJ2-3; tentatively, D is TRBD2 (6 bases). The CDR3 spans 13 residues. Trimming pared 12 bases from V and 2 bases from J, leaving 14 bases between. The germline V gene encodes CDR1 KGHDR and CDR2 SFDVKD. CDR3 protein: CASEGADTDTQYF. The CDR3 DNA follows: TGTGCCTCGGAGGGAGCGGACACAGATACGCAGTATTTT.

This clonotype has just a few counts. The chain has TRBV20-1 and TRBJ1-1; tentative D call: TRBD1 (5 bases). The germline V gene has CDR1 DFQATT and CDR2 SNEGSKA (reference sequence). Trimming cost V 2 bases and J 11 bases, with 24 bases left between them. The CDR3 loop spans 15 amino acids. This CDR3 is CSARSPSGAEGWAFF. CDR3 coding DNA: TGCAGTGCTAGATCCCCGTCCGGGGCAGAGGGCTGGGCTTTCTTT.

V usage is TRBV7-2 and J usage is TRBJ2-5, with 7 nucleotides matching TRBD1. CDR1 SGHTA and CDR2 FQGNSA come from the germline V gene. The CDR3 has 14 residues. V shed 5 bases and J 1 base; nucleotides not matched to a gene: 4. The CDR3 nucleotides are TGTGCCAGCAGCCCCGACAGGGTCCAAGAGACCCAGTACTTC. Translated: CASSPDRVQETQYF.

This clonotype occurred a few times. The chain is built from TRBV15 and TRBJ2-2, with 10 bases lining up with TRBD1. V was pared by 1 base and J by 3 bases, with 5 bases of the junction left unmatched. Germline lookup yields CDR1 LNHNV and CDR2 YYDKDF (reference sequence). CDR3 size: 17 residues. The CDR3 DNA reads TGTGCCACCAGCAGAGGACGACAGGGGGCCGACACCGGGGAGCTGTTTTTT. Its protein product is CATSRGRQGADTGELFF. The full variable domain, completed using reference TRBV15 and TRBJ2-2, is DAMVIQNPRYQVTQFGKPVTLSCSQTLNHNVMYWYQQKSSQAPKLLFHYYDKDFNNEADTPDNFQSRRPNTSFCFLDIRSPGLGDTAMYLCATSRGRQGADTGELFFGEGSRLTVL.

This clonotype was counted ten times or more. The genes are TRBV6-2 or TRBV6-3 and TRBJ1-1; no clear D. The CDR3 sequence is 11 residues long. V gave up 8 bases and J gave up 0 bases, with 4 bases separating them. Per germline, CDR1 MNHEY and CDR2 SVGEGT. The CDR3: CASRMNTEAFF. Written as DNA, the CDR3 is TGTGCCAGCCGGATGAACACTGAAGCTTTCTTT.

This clonotype was observed a few times. Here the CDR3 reads CASSFNSERNNEQFF. The CDR3 coding sequence is TGTGCCAGCAGCTTTAACAGCGAGAGGAACAATGAGCAGTTCTTC. The chain joins TRBV7-3 to TRBJ2-1; the D is unclear. V was pared by 3 bases and J by 5 bases, with 14 bases between. The germline V gene has CDR1 SGHTA and CDR2 FQGTGA. The CDR3 has 15 residues. Full variable domain (outside the CDR3, taken from reference TRBV7-3 and TRBJ2-1): GAGVSQTPSNKVTEKGKYVELRCDPISGHTALYWYRQSLGQGPEFLIYFQGTGAADDSGLPNDRFFAVRPEGSVSTLKIQRTERGDSAVYLCASSFNSERNNEQFFGPGTRLTVL.

The table lists this clonotype with a few counts. The rearrangement joins TRBV11-2 to TRBJ2-1; weak D call: TRBD2 (6 bases). Germline values: CDR1 SGHAT, CDR2 FQNNGV. The CDR3 is made up of 13 amino acids. Trimming left V 0 bases short and J 9 bases short, with 9 bases between. For the CDR3, the DNA is TGTGCCAGCAGCTTAGACGGGAGTAGTGAGCAGTTCTTC. This codes for CASSLDGSSEQFF.

The table lists this clonotype with a count of one. Since no conserved phenylalanine or tryptophan closes the CDR3, a read error is the likely cause. This chain connects TRBV5-1 to TRBJ2-7, with D perhaps TRBD1 (6 bases). From germline, CDR1 is SGHRS and CDR2 YFSETQ. This CDR3 is built from 12 residues. Trimming shortened V by 5 bases and J by 4 bases, and 10 bases separated the two germline ends. The CDR3 sequence is CASSFTGYEQYL. The CDR3 nucleotides read TGCGCCAGCAGTTTCACAGGGTACGAGCAGTACTTA.

The V gene is TRBV6-6, the J gene TRBJ2-7; 9 nucleotides align to TRBD2. The J segment lost 0 bases and the V segment lost 6 bases, leaving 3 bases of the junction unmatched. CDR1 is MNHNY and CDR2 is SVGAGI in the germline V gene (reference sequence). The length of the CDR3 is 14 residues. The CDR3 DNA is TGTGCCAGCAGCCCTAGCGGGGCCTCCTACGAGCAGTACTTC. The encoded protein is CASSPSGASYEQYF.

This clonotype was seen many times. This sequence joins TRBV5-1 and TRBJ2-2; the match to TRBD2 covers 7 bases. V shed 0 bases, J shed 0 bases, and the junction held 5 bases outside the gene matches. Germline V lookup: CDR1 SGHRS, CDR2 YFSETQ. The CDR3 totals 17 residues. CDR3 amino acids: CASSLAETSSNTGELFF. The CDR3 bases are TGCGCCAGCAGCTTGGCGGAGACTAGCTCGAACACCGGGGAGCTGTTTTTT.

The V and J genes are TRBV12-3 or TRBV12-4 and TRBJ2-1; a possible D gene is TRBD1 (6 bases). This CDR3 has 13 residues. Trimming stripped 6 bases from V and 4 bases from J, with 10 bases between. The CDR3 DNA follows: TGTGCCAGCAGGAGGGGGAAGTACAATGAGCAGTTCTTC. Translating it yields CASRRGKYNEQFF.

This clonotype was seen only a few times. This chain links TRBV4-3 with TRBJ2-3, with 8 bases aligning to TRBD2. J was trimmed by 2 bases and V by 0 bases; bases with no gene match: 10. The germline V gene has CDR1 LGHNA and CDR2 YSLEER. CDR3 length: 18 residues. CDR3 bases: TGCGCCAGCAGCCAAGATGGTGCCCGGGGGGGAGTCACAGATACGCAGTATTTT. Translation: CASSQDGARGGVTDTQYF.